The 30 T cell receptor beta chains reported below all come from one sample, sequenced in a study of T cell changes during pregnancy in multiple sclerosis. Assay: immunoSEQ multiplex PCR; the TCRdb copy retains only in-frame clones and omits some. The profile covers roughly 40,000 clones, with roughly 94% appearing a single time and less than 2% taken by the ten largest. The source was peripheral blood, collected in the third trimester of pregnancy. The receptor source for this set is a female donor with multiple sclerosis, enrolled in a pregnancy study.

This rearrangement joins TRBV7-9 to TRBJ1-2; TRBD1 is a possible D gene (6 bases). The CDR3 is made up of 12 amino acids. Germline V lookup: CDR1 SEHNR, CDR2 FQNEAQ (reference sequence). Trimming cost V 8 bases and J 4 bases, with 11 bases left between them. CDR3 coding DNA: TGTGCCAGCCGGGACACCGCCTATGGCTACACCTTC. Translation: CASRDTAYGYTF.

V usage is TRBV6-5 and J usage is TRBJ1-5; 8 nucleotides line up with TRBD1. The length of the CDR3 is 15 residues. The V segment lost 6 bases and the J segment 2 bases; nucleotides outside the gene matches: 6. Germline V gives CDR1 MNHEY, CDR2 SVGAGI. CDR3 region: CASSRQGTGNQPQHF. The CDR3 bases are TGTGCCAGCAGCCGACAGGGGACGGGCAATCAGCCCCAGCATTTT.

J is TRBJ2-3 and V is TRBV5-6; TRBD1 agrees at 9 bases. V lost 0 bases and J lost 2; bases outside the gene matches: 4. CDR3 size: 16 residues. From germline, CDR1 is SGHDT and CDR2 YYEEEE. For the CDR3, the DNA is TGTGCCAGCAGCTTGGGGGGGACAGGGTACACAGATACGCAGTATTTT. It translates to CASSLGGTGYTDTQYF.

The V and J genes are TRBV14 and TRBJ2-5; TRBD2 aligns across 8 bases. This CDR3 contains 17 residues. The V gene end was trimmed by 1 base and the J gene end by 4 bases; junction bases not matched to a gene: 11. Germline V gene data show CDR1 as SGHDN and CDR2 as FVKESK. This CDR3 reads CASSQGVWSGSGETQYF. The CDR3 coding sequence is TGTGCCAGCAGCCAAGGGGTTTGGAGCGGGAGTGGAGAGACCCAGTACTTC.

This chain links TRBV19 with TRBJ1-2; a possible D gene is TRBD1 (5 bases). Trimming pared 6 bases from V and 4 bases from J, leaving 15 bases between. Germline V CDR1 and CDR2: LNHDA, SQIVND (reference sequence). The length of the CDR3 is 14 residues. The CDR3 sequence is CASRSRGIGYGYTF. DNA for the CDR3: TGTGCCAGTAGAAGTAGGGGTATCGGCTATGGCTACACCTTC.

This chain links TRBV7-8 with TRBJ1-2, with 7 bases lining up with TRBD1. The length of the CDR3 is 18 residues. CDR1 SGHVS and CDR2 FQNEAQ come from the germline V gene. V dropped 0 bases and J dropped 6; count of bases not matched to a gene: 16. The CDR3 loop is CASSLASGTARVGDGYTF. In nucleotides, the CDR3 is TGTGCCAGCAGCTTAGCCTCCGGGACAGCGAGGGTGGGGGATGGCTACACCTTC.

This clone appeared a single time. The rearrangement links TRBV11-3 to TRBJ2-2; 9 nucleotides line up with TRBD1. The junction had 3 bases not matched to a gene; V was cut back by 6 bases and J by 1 base. The germline V gene has CDR1 SGHNT and CDR2 YENEEA. The CDR3 loop spans 15 amino acids. CDR3 in amino acids: CASSPGQGNTGELFF. For the CDR3, the DNA is TGTGCCAGCAGTCCGGGACAGGGGAACACCGGGGAGCTGTTTTTT. The full variable domain, rest sourced from reference TRBV11-3 and TRBJ2-2, is EAGVVQSPRYKIIEKKQPVAFWCNPISGHNTLYWYLQNLGQGPELLIRYENEEAVDDSQLPKDRFSAERLKGVDSTLKIQPAELGDSAVYLCASSPGQGNTGELFFGEGSRLTVL.

The rearrangement joins TRBV7-3 to TRBJ2-3, with D possibly matching TRBD2 (6 bases). Per the germline V gene, CDR1 is SGHTA and CDR2 is FQGTGA. The CDR3 sequence is 15 residues long. Trimming removed 1 base from V and 3 bases from J, with 11 bases in between. For the CDR3, the DNA is TGTGCCAGCAGCTTAAGTGGAGGGTTGACAGATACGCAGTATTTT. Translating it yields CASSLSGGLTDTQYF.

The CDR3 nucleotides read TGTGCCAGCTCACCCCTAGACCAAGAGACCCAGTACTTC. Amino acid sequence: CASSPLDQETQYF. The genes are TRBV18 and TRBJ2-5; D uncertain. V lost 3 bases and J 0 bases, leaving 5 bases between the germline ends. This CDR3 comprises 13 residues. Germline assignment: CDR1 KGHSH and CDR2 LQKENI. Full variable domain (missing parts from reference TRBV18 and TRBJ2-5): NAGVMQNPRHLVRRRGQEARLRCSPMKGHSHVYWYRQLPEEGLKFMVYLQKENIIDESGMPKERFSAEFPKEGPSILRIQQVVRGDSAAYFCASSPLDQETQYFGPGTRLLVL.

V and J are TRBV18 and TRBJ2-7, with D maybe TRBD1 (5 bases). Germline V gene lookup returns CDR1 KGHSH and CDR2 LQKENI. The CDR3 totals 14 residues. Trimming pared 1 base from V and 2 bases from J, leaving 9 bases between. Written as DNA, the CDR3 is TGTGCCAGCTCACCACTGGCAGGGCCCTACGAGCAGTACTTC. It codes for CASSPLAGPYEQYF.

This chain joins TRBV19 and TRBJ1-2; D is ambiguous. The CDR3 totals 15 residues. V lost 7 bases and J 3 bases, leaving 18 bases between the germline ends. Germline-derived CDR1 and CDR2 are LNHDA and SQIVND (reference sequence). The chain's CDR3 is CASTIPVGGHYGYTF. CDR3 bases: TGTGCCAGTACCATCCCCGTCGGAGGCCACTATGGCTACACCTTC.

J is TRBJ2-7 and V is TRBV6-5; a possible D gene is TRBD1 (6 bases). The CDR3 runs to 14 residues. CDR1 MNHEY and CDR2 SVGAGI come from the germline V gene. Deletions cut 8 bases from V and 4 bases from J, with 18 bases between. In nucleotides, the CDR3 is TGTGCCAGCGGTCGGGCACAGGGTCCTTACGAGCAGTACTTC. Translation: CASGRAQGPYEQYF.

The V call is TRBV18, the J call TRBJ2-7, with 7 bases matching TRBD1. Germline CDR1 is KGHSH and CDR2 is LQKENI. This CDR3 contains 16 residues. V was clipped by 0 bases and J by 4 bases; unmatched bases: 9. The chain's CDR3 is CASSPPPVEGAYEQYF. In DNA form, the CDR3 reads TGTGCCAGCTCACCACCCCCCGTAGAGGGGGCTTACGAGCAGTACTTC.

V is TRBV19 and J is TRBJ1-5, with D perhaps TRBD1 (6 bases). CDR3 length equals 15 residues. V gave up 5 bases and J gave up 6 bases, with 17 bases separating them. Germline-derived CDR1 and CDR2 are LNHDA and SQIVND (reference sequence). CDR3 nucleotide sequence: TGTGCCAGTAGTCCCAGAAGGGGGATTAGTCAGCCCCAGCATTTT. This codes for CASSPRRGISQPQHF.

The CDR3 region has the DNA TGCAGCGTGGTGGGGGGGACAGGTGCCTACGAGCAGTACTTC. This sequence encodes CSVVGGTGAYEQYF. The rearrangement joins TRBV29-1 to TRBJ2-7, with D possibly TRBD1 on 8 matching bases. The V end was cut by 6 bases, the J end by 2 bases, with 17 bases between. The CDR3 length is 14 residues. Germline CDR1 reads SQVTM; CDR2 reads ANQGSEA.

The rearrangement uses TRBV9 and TRBJ1-3, with D perhaps matching TRBD1 (5 bases). This CDR3 contains 15 residues. Germline V gene data show CDR1 as SGDLS and CDR2 as YYNGEE. The V end lost 0 bases, the J end lost 2 bases, and 9 bases lay between the germline ends. The CDR3 DNA reads TGTGCCAGCAGCGTAGGGGCAGGGACTGGAAACACCATATATTTT. It codes for CASSVGAGTGNTIYF.

This clone has more than one count but fewer than ten. V usage is TRBV10-1 and J usage is TRBJ1-6, with D tentatively TRBD1 (5 bases). With 4 bases removed from V and 8 bases from J, the gap between germline ends came to 12 bases. CDR1 WNHNN and CDR2 SYGVQD come from the germline V gene (reference sequence). The CDR3 runs to 14 residues. The CDR3 region has the DNA TGCGCCAGCAGTGCAGGGTTCCGAGATTCACCCCTCCACTTT. Amino acid sequence: CASSAGFRDSPLHF.

The chain employs TRBV6-1 and TRBJ1-1; D call uncertain. The germline V and J ends were trimmed by 9 bases and 1 base, with 12 bases remaining between them. In germline, CDR1 is MNHNS, CDR2 SASEGT. The CDR3 contains 13 residues. The CDR3 spells CASTLRENTEAFF. CDR3 in DNA: TGTGCCAGTACCCTGAGGGAGAACACTGAAGCTTTCTTT.

This chain joins TRBV9 and TRBJ2-2; D ambiguous. The CDR3 sequence is 16 residues long. CDR1 and CDR2 (germline): SGDLS, YYNGEE. V gave up 0 bases and J gave up 0 bases, with 9 bases separating them. The CDR3 spells CASSVGGTANTGELFF. The CDR3, as DNA: TGTGCCAGCAGCGTAGGAGGAACGGCGAACACCGGGGAGCTGTTTTTT.

The genes are TRBV6-6 and TRBJ1-1; 8 bases fit TRBD1. Trimming removed 2 bases from V and 1 base from J; junction bases left unmatched: 3. CDR1 and CDR2 from the germline V gene are MNHNY and SVGAGI (reference sequence). The CDR3 spans 15 residues. Here the CDR3 DNA reads TGTGCCAGCAGTTACGGACAGGGAGGGAACACTGAAGCTTTCTTT. Its protein is CASSYGQGGNTEAFF.

V and J are TRBV19 and TRBJ2-7; 10 positions match TRBD2. The CDR3 sequence is 17 residues long. The J segment lost 3 bases and the V segment lost 4 bases, leaving 12 bases of the junction unmatched. Germline loops: CDR1 LNHDA, CDR2 SQIVND (reference sequence). CDR3 loop: CASSTASSSGGYYEQYF. The CDR3 nucleotides read TGTGCCAGTAGTACCGCGTCTTCTAGCGGGGGATACTACGAGCAGTACTTC.

The gene calls are TRBV5-6 and TRBJ2-1; the match to TRBD1 covers 8 bases. The CDR3 covers 16 residues. With 0 bases clipped from V and 3 bases from J, the junction kept 5 bases outside the gene matches. The germline V gene encodes CDR1 SGHDT and CDR2 YYEEEE. The CDR3 bases are TGTGCCAGCAGCTTGGCTGGGACAGGACGCTACAATGAGCAGTTCTTC. Its translation: CASSLAGTGRYNEQFF.

The chain is built from TRBV7-2 and TRBJ2-2; 8 nucleotides match TRBD2. The CDR3 runs 16 residues. Trimming took 5 bases from V and 6 from J; bases not matched to a gene: 11. The germline V gene encodes CDR1 SGHTA and CDR2 FQGNSA. DNA of the CDR3: TGTGCCAGCAGCACACGGGGGGGCGCTAAGGCCGGGGAGCTGTTTTTT. As protein: CASSTRGGAKAGELFF. The full variable domain, rest sourced from reference TRBV7-2 and TRBJ2-2, is GAGVSQSPSNKVTEKGKDVELRCDPISGHTALYWYRQSLGQGLEFLIYFQGNSAPDKSGLPSDRFSAERTGGSVSTLTIQRTQQEDSAVYLCASSTRGGAKAGELFFGEGSRLTVL.

V usage is TRBV5-1 and J usage is TRBJ2-1, with D possibly TRBD1 on 6 matching bases. Germline CDR1 is SGHRS and CDR2 is YFSETQ. The CDR3 contains 17 residues. V was trimmed by 0 bases and J by 0 bases, leaving 13 bases between them. CDR3 protein: CASSLDWVGGSYNEQFF. CDR3 bases: TGCGCCAGCAGCTTGGATTGGGTAGGGGGCTCCTACAATGAGCAGTTCTTC.

The rearrangement links TRBV11-3 to TRBJ2-5; TRBD2 might be the D (5 bases). The V end was cut by 1 base, the J end by 5 bases, with 14 bases between. Per germline, CDR1 SGHNT and CDR2 YENEEA. CDR3 length equals 15 residues. The CDR3 sequence is CASSLGRGEVETQYF. In DNA form, the CDR3 reads TGTGCCAGCAGCTTAGGTCGGGGAGAGGTGGAGACCCAGTACTTC.

This chain links TRBV5-5 with TRBJ1-5; a weak D match, TRBD1 (6 bases). There are 18 residues in the CDR3. Germline CDR1 and CDR2: SGHKS and YYEKEE (reference sequence). Trimming stripped 0 bases from V and 2 bases from J, with 18 bases between. The CDR3 coding sequence is TGTGCCAGCAGCTTGGCGGCAGGGGTAGAGAGGGGCAATCAGCCCCAGCATTTT. Residues: CASSLAAGVERGNQPQHF.

V usage is TRBV11-2 and J usage is TRBJ2-5, with 9 bases identical to TRBD2. Germline V gene sequence: CDR1 SGHAT, CDR2 FQNNGV. The CDR3 length is 16 residues. Trimming at V came to 1 base and at J to 4 bases, leaving 7 bases not matched to a gene. CDR3 DNA: TGTGCCAGCAGCTTAGTGGGCGGGGGGGCTGGAGAGACCCAGTACTTC. This codes for CASSLVGGGAGETQYF.

The CDR3 reads CASSVEGAVSNQPQHF. CDR3 DNA: TGTGCCAGCAGTGTCGAAGGGGCGGTTAGCAATCAGCCCCAGCATTTT. The V and J genes are TRBV2 and TRBJ1-5, with D possibly matching TRBD1 (5 bases). This CDR3 is 16 amino acids long. The V gene's germline CDR1 is SNHLY and CDR2 FYNNEI. V was cut by 4 bases and J by 0 bases, with 13 bases left in between. Full variable domain (outside the CDR3, taken from reference TRBV2 and TRBJ1-5): EPEVTQTPSHQVTQMGQEVILRCVPISNHLYFYWYRQILGQKVEFLVSFYNNEISEKSEIFDDQFSVERPDGSNFTLKIRSTKLEDSAMYFCASSVEGAVSNQPQHFGDGTRLSIL.

The chain employs TRBV4-3 and TRBJ1-2, with D possibly matching TRBD1 (6 bases). The length of the CDR3 is 16 residues. Trimming removed 4 bases at V and 4 bases at J, with 19 bases between. Looked up from germline, CDR1 is LGHNA and CDR2 is YSLEER. CDR3 DNA: TGCGCCAGCAGCCGGGACCCGGGACACTCTTTCTATGGCTACACCTTC. Protein product: CASSRDPGHSFYGYTF.

CDR3 DNA: TGTGCCTGGAGTTCTATTGGAGGTGAAGCTTTCTTT. Amino acids: CAWSSIGGEAFF. The gene calls are TRBV30 and TRBJ1-1; D unresolved. Germline lookup yields CDR1 GTSNPN and CDR2 SVGIG (reference sequence). Trimming removed 2 bases from V and 7 bases from J, with 11 bases in between. The length of the CDR3 is 12 residues.